These 17 T cell receptor beta chains came from one sample sequenced in a study of T-cell memory formation after mild COVID-19. A single record per CDR3 protein comes from TCRdb applying MiXCR to the 5' RACE reads. Counted here are hundreds of thousands of distinct CDR3 sequences, more than 15% occurring once; the ten biggest clones make up 20% to 25%. Source material: PBMCs or a T cell subset sorted from them (not recorded which). The source is a young man who had mild COVID-19 (a few samples of this study predate the infection). Cell type and time point are not known.

There are a few counts of this clonotype. The V call is TRBV6-2 or TRBV6-3, the J call TRBJ2-7, with D possibly being TRBD1 (6 bases). Germline CDR1 reads MNHEY; CDR2 reads SVGEGT. The CDR3 length is 13 residues. Trimming took off 6 bases at V and 1 base at J, with 10 bases between the two ends. CDR3 bases: TGTGCCAGCAGGGAGGACAGTTCCTACGAGCAGTACGTC. This gives the protein CASREDSSYEQYV.

This clonotype has at least ten counts. V usage is TRBV5-1 and J usage is TRBJ2-7, with 7 bases lining up with TRBD1. Looked up from germline, CDR1 is SGHRS and CDR2 is YFSETQ. V dropped 3 bases and J dropped 3; count of bases not matched to a gene: 6. This CDR3 has 14 residues. The CDR3 sequence: CASSSPGQNYEQYF. The CDR3 DNA sequence: TGCGCCAGCAGCTCTCCGGGACAGAACTACGAGCAGTACTTC. The full variable domain, its missing parts supplied by reference TRBV5-1 and TRBJ2-7, is KAGVTQTPRYLIKTRGQQVTLSCSPISGHRSVSWYQQTPGQGLQFLFEYFSETQRNKGNFPGRFSGRQFSNSRSEMNVSTLELGDSALYLCASSSPGQNYEQYFGPGTRLTVT.

This clonotype has just a few counts. The chain recombines TRBV9 with TRBJ2-4; D is tentatively TRBD1 or TRBD2 (5 bases each). V lost 4 bases, J lost 7 bases, and 15 bases lay in between. This CDR3 comprises 14 residues. The germline V gene encodes CDR1 SGDLS and CDR2 YYNGEE. As DNA, the CDR3 is TGTGCCAGCAGCCCAAATAGGGGAGAGAACATTCAGTACTTC. Its translation: CASSPNRGENIQYF.

The chain carries TRBV18 and TRBJ1-1; 7 bases map to TRBD1. Germline V gene lookup returns CDR1 KGHSH and CDR2 LQKENI. CDR3 length equals 15 residues. V shed 3 bases and J 2 bases; nucleotides not matched to a gene: 6. CDR3 sequence reads: CASSPFGTVNTEAFF. The CDR3 nucleotides read TGTGCCAGCTCACCCTTCGGGACAGTTAACACTGAAGCTTTCTTT.

The chain carries TRBV29-1 and TRBJ2-2; D gene uncertain. Trimming shortened V by 4 bases and J by 1 base, and 10 bases separated the two germline ends. Per germline, CDR1 SQVTM and CDR2 ANQGSEA. The CDR3 is made up of 14 amino acids. DNA of the CDR3: TGCAGCGTTGTTCCAAGTGAGAACACCGGGGAGCTGTTTTTT. Protein product: CSVVPSENTGELFF.

This clonotype showed up just a few times. This chain links TRBV11-2 with TRBJ2-2; 7 nucleotides line up with TRBD2. The CDR3 is made up of 15 amino acids. Germline V gene lookup returns CDR1 SGHAT and CDR2 FQNNGV. J was trimmed by 3 bases and V by 5 bases; bases with no gene match: 6. The CDR3 is CASSRGLGDTGELFF. DNA for the CDR3: TGTGCCAGCAGCCGTGGACTAGGGGACACCGGGGAGCTGTTTTTT.

This clonotype was observed a few times. This sequence joins TRBV9 and TRBJ1-2, with no clear D. Germline CDR1 and CDR2: SGDLS and YYNGEE. Trimming cost V 0 bases and J 4 bases, with 10 bases left between them. The CDR3 is made up of 14 amino acids. The CDR3 DNA sequence: TGTGCCAGCAGCGTAGCGGGCTCCGCCTATGGCTACACCTTC. Its protein product is CASSVAGSAYGYTF.

V gene TRBV12-3 or TRBV12-4 combines with J gene TRBJ1-1, with D uncertain. V lost 1 base to trimming and J lost 6 bases, with 9 bases between them. The CDR3 has 13 amino acids. CDR3 protein: CASSLDRRAEAFF. In DNA form, the CDR3 reads TGTGCCAGCAGTTTAGACAGAAGGGCTGAAGCTTTCTTT.

V is TRBV20-1 and J is TRBJ2-4; 7 bases align to TRBD1. V shed 5 bases and J 5 bases; nucleotides not matched to a gene: 0. The CDR3 has 11 amino acids. Germline V CDR1 and CDR2: DFQATT, SNEGSKA (reference sequence). The CDR3 here is CSAGTENIQYF. CDR3 DNA: TGCAGTGCTGGGACAGAAAACATTCAGTACTTC.

This clonotype was detected ten times or more. The chain is built from TRBV6-6 and TRBJ2-6; D tentatively reads TRBD1 or TRBD2 (5 bases each). Germline CDR1 and CDR2: MNHNY and SVGAGI (reference sequence). The CDR3 covers 16 residues. V lost 0 bases, J lost 0 bases, and 6 bases lay in between. The CDR3 nucleotides are TGTGCCAGCAGTTACTCGGGGGACTCTGGGGCCAACGTCCTGACTTTC. It is translated as CASSYSGDSGANVLTF.

This chain uses TRBV7-6 with TRBJ2-5; D uncertain. The CDR3 runs to 14 residues. Germline V gene data show CDR1 as SGHVS and CDR2 as FNYEAQ. The germline V and J ends were trimmed by 2 bases and 4 bases, with 11 bases remaining between them. The CDR3 DNA follows: TGTGCCAGCAGCTTATTCGGCGGCAGAGAGACCCAGTACTTC. It translates to CASSLFGGRETQYF.

The rearrangement uses TRBV15 and TRBJ1-1, with unresolved D. V lost 0 bases to trimming and J lost 11 bases, with 16 bases between them. The CDR3 runs 14 residues. The germline gives CDR1 LNHNV, CDR2 YYDKDF (reference sequence). The CDR3 loop reads CATSRDSSGPEAFF. The CDR3 DNA sequence: TGTGCCACCAGCAGAGATTCATCGGGCCCAGAGGCTTTCTTT.

V usage is TRBV14 and J usage is TRBJ1-4; no clear D. Germline CDR1 SGHDN, CDR2 FVKESK. This CDR3 has 14 residues. With 4 bases removed from V and 6 bases from J, the gap between germline ends came to 12 bases. The DNA for the CDR3 is TGTGCCAGCAGCCGGACGGTATACTATGAAAAACTGTTTTTT. This codes for CASSRTVYYEKLFF.

The chain uses TRBV7-9 and TRBJ1-6; D gene ambiguous. Germline V CDR1 and CDR2: SEHNR, FQNEAQ (reference sequence). The V end lost 4 bases, the J end lost 5 bases, and 9 bases lay between the germline ends. CDR3 size: 14 residues. The CDR3 DNA sequence: TGTGCCAGCAGCTGGCTCGGAAATAATTCACCCCTCCACTTT. This codes for CASSWLGNNSPLHF.

The chain joins TRBV4-1 to TRBJ1-5, with 8 bases identical to TRBD1. Per the germline V gene, CDR1 is MGHRA and CDR2 is YSYEKL. V gave up 1 base and J gave up 7 bases; unmatched junction bases: 6. This CDR3 has 15 amino acids. This chain's CDR3 is CASSQAGQGRQPQHF. The CDR3 nucleotides read TGCGCCAGCAGCCAAGCTGGACAGGGAAGACAGCCCCAGCATTTT.

This clonotype was seen only a few times. This chain joins TRBV5-1 and TRBJ2-5; no firm D call. This CDR3 spans 12 amino acids. Germline CDR1 and CDR2: SGHRS and YFSETQ. Trimming cost V 6 bases and J 3 bases, with 9 bases left between them. DNA of the CDR3: TGCGCCAGCACAAACCCTAAAGAGACCCAGTACTTC. This gives the protein CASTNPKETQYF. Looking up the rest from reference TRBV5-1 and TRBJ2-5 gives the full variable domain: KAGVTQTPRYLIKTRGQQVTLSCSPISGHRSVSWYQQTPGQGLQFLFEYFSETQRNKGNFPGRFSGRQFSNSRSEMNVSTLELGDSALYLCASTNPKETQYFGPGTRLLVL.

In its sample, this clonotype was seen a few times. The chain recombines TRBV6-5 with TRBJ1-4; 9 nucleotides agree with TRBD1. Per germline, CDR1 MNHEY and CDR2 SVGAGI. The CDR3 runs 15 residues. Unmatched junction bases numbered 7, after V lost 6 bases and J lost 5 bases. The CDR3 DNA follows: TGTGCCAGCAGACCATTAGACAGGGGGAATGAAAAACTGTTTTTT. Its translation is CASRPLDRGNEKLFF.